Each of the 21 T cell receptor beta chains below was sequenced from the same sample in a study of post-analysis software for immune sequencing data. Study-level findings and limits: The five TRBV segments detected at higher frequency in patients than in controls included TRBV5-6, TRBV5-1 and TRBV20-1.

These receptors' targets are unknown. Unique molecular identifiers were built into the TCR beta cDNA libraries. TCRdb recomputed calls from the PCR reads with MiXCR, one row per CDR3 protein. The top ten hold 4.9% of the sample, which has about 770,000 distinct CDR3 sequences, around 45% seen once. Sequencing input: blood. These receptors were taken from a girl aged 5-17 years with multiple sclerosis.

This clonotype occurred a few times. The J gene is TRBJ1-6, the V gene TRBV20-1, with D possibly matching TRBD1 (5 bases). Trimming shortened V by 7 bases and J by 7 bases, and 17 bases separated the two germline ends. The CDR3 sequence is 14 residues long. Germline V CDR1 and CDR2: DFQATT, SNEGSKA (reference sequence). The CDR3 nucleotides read TGCAGTGTCAAACGGGGGGATGGGAATTCACCCCTCCACTTT. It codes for CSVKRGDGNSPLHF.

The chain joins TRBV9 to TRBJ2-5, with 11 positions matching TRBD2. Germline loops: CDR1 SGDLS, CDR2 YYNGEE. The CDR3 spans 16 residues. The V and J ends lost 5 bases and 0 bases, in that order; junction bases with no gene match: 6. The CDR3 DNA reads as TGTGCCAGCAGTCCAGCTAGCGGGAGGTACCAAGAGACCCAGTACTTC. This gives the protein CASSPASGRYQETQYF. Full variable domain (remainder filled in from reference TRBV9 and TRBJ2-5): DSGVTQTPKHLITATGQRVTLRCSPRSGDLSVYWYQQSLDQGLQFLIQYYNGEERAKGNILERFSAQQFPDLHSELNLSSLELGDSALYFCASSPASGRYQETQYFGPGTRLLVL.

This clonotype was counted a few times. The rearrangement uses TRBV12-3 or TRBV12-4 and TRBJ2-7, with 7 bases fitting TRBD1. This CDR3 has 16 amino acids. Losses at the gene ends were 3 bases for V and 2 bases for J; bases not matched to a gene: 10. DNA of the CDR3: TGTGCCAGCAGTTTGTGGGCTGCCACAGGGGCCTACGAGCAGTACTTC. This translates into CASSLWAATGAYEQYF.

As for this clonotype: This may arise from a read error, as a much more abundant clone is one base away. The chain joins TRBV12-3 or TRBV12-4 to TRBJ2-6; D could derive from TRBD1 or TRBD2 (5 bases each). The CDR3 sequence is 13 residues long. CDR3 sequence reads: CASRAPGANVRTF. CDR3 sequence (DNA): TGTGCCAGCAGGGCGCCCGGGGCCAACGTCCGGACTTTC.

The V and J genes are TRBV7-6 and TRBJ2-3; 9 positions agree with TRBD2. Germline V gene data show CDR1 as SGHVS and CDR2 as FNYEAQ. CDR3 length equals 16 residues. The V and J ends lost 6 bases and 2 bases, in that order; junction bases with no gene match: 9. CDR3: CASSTMTSGDTDTQYF. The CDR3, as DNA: TGTGCCAGCAGTACAATGACTAGCGGTGACACAGATACGCAGTATTTT.

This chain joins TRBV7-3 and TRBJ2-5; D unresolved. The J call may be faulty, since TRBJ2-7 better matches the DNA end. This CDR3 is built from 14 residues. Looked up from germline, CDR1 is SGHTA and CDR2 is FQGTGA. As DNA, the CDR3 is TGTGCCAGCGGCCTATTTAAGGGCGCGAACGAGCAGTACTTC. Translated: CASGLFKGANEQYF.

The CDR3 DNA sequence: TGTGCCAGCAGAACCTCGGCAGGGGATAATCAGCCCCAGCATTTT. Translating gives CASRTSAGDNQPQHF. V and J are TRBV6-6 and TRBJ1-5, with D tentatively TRBD1 (6 bases). This CDR3 has 15 amino acids. Germline lookup yields CDR1 MNHNY and CDR2 SVGAGI (reference sequence). Trimming removed 6 bases at V and 4 bases at J, with 16 bases between.

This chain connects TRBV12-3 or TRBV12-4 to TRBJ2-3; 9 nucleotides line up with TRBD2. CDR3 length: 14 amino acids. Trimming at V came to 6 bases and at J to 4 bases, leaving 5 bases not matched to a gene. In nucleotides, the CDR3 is TGTGCCAGCAGCCGCCTAGCGGGATCAGATACGCAGTATTTT. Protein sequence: CASSRLAGSDTQYF.

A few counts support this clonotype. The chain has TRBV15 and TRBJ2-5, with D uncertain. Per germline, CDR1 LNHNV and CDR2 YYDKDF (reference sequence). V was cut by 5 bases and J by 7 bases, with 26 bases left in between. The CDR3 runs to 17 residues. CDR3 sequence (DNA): TGTGCCACCAGCTCCCTTGTTGTTGGGTCACCCCATGTGACCCAGTACTTC. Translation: CATSSLVVGSPHVTQYF.

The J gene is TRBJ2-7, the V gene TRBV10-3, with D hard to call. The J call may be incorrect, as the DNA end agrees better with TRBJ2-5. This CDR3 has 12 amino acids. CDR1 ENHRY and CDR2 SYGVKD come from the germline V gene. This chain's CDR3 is CAISGSDETQYF. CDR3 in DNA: TGTGCCATCAGCGGTAGTGATGAGACCCAGTACTTC.

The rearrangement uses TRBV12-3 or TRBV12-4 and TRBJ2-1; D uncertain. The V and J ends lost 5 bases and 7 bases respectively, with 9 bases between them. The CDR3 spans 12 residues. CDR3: CASSQPRNEQFF. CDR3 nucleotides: TGTGCCAGCAGTCAACCCCGGAATGAGCAGTTCTTC.

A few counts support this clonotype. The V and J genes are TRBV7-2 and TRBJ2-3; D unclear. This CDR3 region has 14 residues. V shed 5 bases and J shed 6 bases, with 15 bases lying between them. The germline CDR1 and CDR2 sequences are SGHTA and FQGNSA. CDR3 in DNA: TGTGCCAGCAGCCCGAGTCGTGCGACGGATACGCAGTATTTT. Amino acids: CASSPSRATDTQYF.

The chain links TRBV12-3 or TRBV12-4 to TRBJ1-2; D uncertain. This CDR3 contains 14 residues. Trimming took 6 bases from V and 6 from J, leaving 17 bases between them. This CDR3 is CASSPPGSYDGYTF. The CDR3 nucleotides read TGTGCCAGCAGCCCCCCGGGGAGTTATGATGGCTACACCTTC.

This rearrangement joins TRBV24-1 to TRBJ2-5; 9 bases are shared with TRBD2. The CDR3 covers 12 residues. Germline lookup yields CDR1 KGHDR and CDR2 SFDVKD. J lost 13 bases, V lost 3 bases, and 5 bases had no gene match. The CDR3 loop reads CATSDLAGTTYF. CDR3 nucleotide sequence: TGTGCCACCAGTGATCTAGCGGGAACTACGTACTTC.

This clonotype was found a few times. The CDR3 DNA is TGCAGTGCTGACAGCCCTAGCGGGTTCTCCTACGAGCAGTACTTC. It codes for CSADSPSGFSYEQYF. The chain carries TRBV20-1 and TRBJ2-7, with 8 bases identical to TRBD2. The ends lost 5 bases at V and 0 bases at J; junction bases unmatched: 9. The length of the CDR3 is 15 residues. The germline V gene has CDR1 DFQATT and CDR2 SNEGSKA (reference sequence).

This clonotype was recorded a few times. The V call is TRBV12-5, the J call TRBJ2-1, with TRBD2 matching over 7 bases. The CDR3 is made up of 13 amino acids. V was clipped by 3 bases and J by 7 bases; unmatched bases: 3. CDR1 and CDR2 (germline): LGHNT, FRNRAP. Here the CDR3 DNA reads TGTGCTAGTGGTTTAGTCGGGAGGAATGAGCAGTTCTTC. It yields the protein CASGLVGRNEQFF.

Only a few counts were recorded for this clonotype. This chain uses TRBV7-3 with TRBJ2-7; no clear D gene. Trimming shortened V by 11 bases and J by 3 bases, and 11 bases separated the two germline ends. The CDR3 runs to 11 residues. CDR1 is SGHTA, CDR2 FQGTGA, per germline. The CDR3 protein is CAPYDVYEQYF. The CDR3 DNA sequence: TGTGCCCCGTACGACGTCTACGAGCAGTACTTC.

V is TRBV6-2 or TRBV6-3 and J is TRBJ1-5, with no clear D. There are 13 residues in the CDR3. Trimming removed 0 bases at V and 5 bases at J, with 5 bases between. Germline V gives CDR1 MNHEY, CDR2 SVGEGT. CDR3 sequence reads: CASSYSGYQPQHF. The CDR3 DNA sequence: TGTGCCAGCAGTTACTCAGGGTATCAGCCCCAGCATTTT.

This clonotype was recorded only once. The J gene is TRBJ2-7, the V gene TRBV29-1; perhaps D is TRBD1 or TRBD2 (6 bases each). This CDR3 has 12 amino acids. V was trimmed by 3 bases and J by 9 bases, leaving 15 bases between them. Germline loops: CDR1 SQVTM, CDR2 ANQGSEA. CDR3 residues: CSVDGGLGAQYF. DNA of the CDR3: TGCAGCGTTGACGGGGGCCTGGGGGCGCAGTACTTC.

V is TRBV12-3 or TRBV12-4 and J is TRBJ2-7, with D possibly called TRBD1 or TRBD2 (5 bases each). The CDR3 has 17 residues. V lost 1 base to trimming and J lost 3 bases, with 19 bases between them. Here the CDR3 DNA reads TGTGCCAGCAGTTTAGATGTCGGGTGGGGGATCGGCTACGAGCAGTACTTC. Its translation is CASSLDVGWGIGYEQYF.

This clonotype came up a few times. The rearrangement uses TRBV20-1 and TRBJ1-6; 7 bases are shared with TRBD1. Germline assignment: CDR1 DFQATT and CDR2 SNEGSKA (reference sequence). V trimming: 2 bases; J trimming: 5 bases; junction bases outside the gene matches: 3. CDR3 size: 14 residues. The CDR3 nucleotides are TGCAGTGCTAGAACCGGGACAGATAATTCACCCCTCCACTTT. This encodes CSARTGTDNSPLHF.